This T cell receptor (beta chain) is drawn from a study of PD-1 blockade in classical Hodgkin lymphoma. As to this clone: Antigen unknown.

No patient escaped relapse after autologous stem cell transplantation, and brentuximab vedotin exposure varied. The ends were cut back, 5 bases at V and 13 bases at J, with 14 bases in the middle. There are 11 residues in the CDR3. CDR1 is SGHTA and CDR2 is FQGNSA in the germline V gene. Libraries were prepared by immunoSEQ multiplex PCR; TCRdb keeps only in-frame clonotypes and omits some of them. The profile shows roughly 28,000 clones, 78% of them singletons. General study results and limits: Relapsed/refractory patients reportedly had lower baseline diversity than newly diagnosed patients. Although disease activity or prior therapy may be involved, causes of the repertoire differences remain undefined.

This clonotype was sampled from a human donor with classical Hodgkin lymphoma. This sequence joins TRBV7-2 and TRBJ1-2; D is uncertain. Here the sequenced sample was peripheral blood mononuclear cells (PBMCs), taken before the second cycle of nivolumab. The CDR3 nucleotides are TGTGCCAGCAGCCTAGGGCATTCTCCCACCTTC. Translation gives CASSLGHSPTF.